The rows below give T cell receptor beta chains drawn from one sample of a study of blood T cell repertoires in COVID-19. Produced via immunoSEQ multiplex PCR; TCRdb's table is partial and in-frame only. The sample consists of 100,000 or so clones, around four fifths of them appearing once. The sample taken for sequencing was peripheral blood. The receptors originated from a man aged 65-85 years with active or convalescent COVID-19. Both conserved end residues are part of each CDR3. D genes are given only for firm matches. Clone size is shown for a subset of rows, as once, few, many or a class of expanded clone.

size: -; D: TRBD2; V: TRBV7-9; J: TRBJ2-3; DNA: TGTGCCAGCAGCTTAGAGGCGGGAGCCACAGATACGCAGTATTTT; CDR3: CASSLEAGATDTQYF
size: -; D: -; V: TRBV10-3; J: TRBJ1-5; DNA: TGTGCCATCAGTGGGCAGCGCTCCGAGCCCCAGCATTTT; CDR3: CAISGQRSEPQHF
size: -; D: -; V: TRBV6-4; J: TRBJ1-1; DNA: TGTGCCAGCAGTCCCCAGGGTATATTCACTGAAGCTTTCTTT; CDR3: CASSPQGIFTEAFF
size: -; D: TRBD1; V: TRBV7-9; J: TRBJ2-1; DNA: TGTGCCAGCAGCTTAACAGGGACAGGGAGGGGTTCGAATGAGCAGTTCTTC; CDR3: CASSLTGTGRGSNEQFF
size: -; D: TRBD1; V: TRBV3-1/TRBV3-2; J: TRBJ1-1; DNA: TGTGCCAGCAGCCCCCGCCTGTCGGGCAGGGGGATCTTGAACACTGAAGCTTTCTTT; CDR3: CASSPRLSGRGILNTEAFF
size: -; D: -; V: TRBV3-1/TRBV3-2; J: TRBJ1-1; DNA: TGTGCCAGCAGCCACCTACAGAGGAACACTGAAGCTTTCTTT; CDR3: CASSHLQRNTEAFF
size: -; D: TRBD1; V: TRBV7-3; J: TRBJ2-1; DNA: TGTGCCAGCAGCCGCCAGGGGGCGCTCAATGAGCAGTTCTTC; CDR3: CASSRQGALNEQFF
size: once; D: -; V: TRBV12-3/TRBV12-4; J: TRBJ2-5; DNA: TGTGCCAGCAGTTTTATGGAGACCCAGTACTTC; CDR3: CASSFMETQYF
size: -; D: -; V: TRBV10-3; J: TRBJ2-6; DNA: TGTGCCATCACCAGCCCCACAGGGACCGGGGCCAACGTCCTGACTTTC; CDR3: CAITSPTGTGANVLTF
size: once; D: TRBD1; V: TRBV11-2; J: TRBJ2-7; DNA: TGTGCCAGCAGGAGGACAGGGGATTACGAGCAGTACTTC; CDR3: CASRRTGDYEQYF
size: -; D: TRBD2; V: TRBV7-6; J: TRBJ2-7; DNA: TGTGCCAGCAGCTCGCTGATGACTAGCGGGGACTACGAGCAGTACTTC; CDR3: CASSSLMTSGDYEQYF
size: few; D: -; V: TRBV11-1; J: TRBJ2-7; DNA: TGTGCCAGCAGCGGCCAGACAGCCAGGGAGCAGTACTTC; CDR3: CASSGQTAREQYF
size: -; D: TRBD1; V: TRBV5-6; J: TRBJ2-3; DNA: TGTGCCAGCAGCTCGACAGGGGGCCCCACAGATACGCAGTATTTT; CDR3: CASSSTGGPTDTQYF
size: once; D: TRBD2; V: TRBV6-2/TRBV6-3; J: TRBJ2-7; DNA: TGTGCCAGCAGTCCCGGGGGACTACCCTACGAGCAGTACTTC; CDR3: CASSPGGLPYEQYF
size: -; D: -; V: TRBV5-8; J: TRBJ1-2; DNA: TGTGCCAGCACCCTGGGGGCCGATGGCTACACCTTC; CDR3: CASTLGADGYTF
size: -; D: TRBD1; V: TRBV5-5; J: TRBJ1-4; DNA: TGTGCCAGCAGCTTTGTAGGGACAGGGACGGCAAAACTGTTTTTT; CDR3: CASSFVGTGTAKLFF
size: -; D: TRBD1; V: TRBV7-3; J: TRBJ2-2; DNA: TGTGCCAGCAGCAATGGACAGGGTCTGGGGGAGCTGTTTTTT; CDR3: CASSNGQGLGELFF
size: -; D: TRBD1; V: TRBV15; J: TRBJ2-2; DNA: TGTGCCACCAGCAGAGGTGGGACAGGGGGCACCGGGGAGCTGTTTTTT; CDR3: CATSRGGTGGTGELFF
size: many; D: -; V: TRBV5-3; J: TRBJ2-3; DNA: TGTGCCAGAGGGCGGGTGGGGTTCACAGATACGCAGTATTTT; CDR3: CARGRVGFTDTQYF
size: -; D: -; V: TRBV11-3; J: TRBJ2-5; DNA: TGTGCCAGCAGCCCATCGGGTAGGGAGACCCAGTACTTC; CDR3: CASSPSGRETQYF
size: -; D: -; V: TRBV28; J: TRBJ2-3; DNA: TGTGCCAGCAGTTCCGGGGGAGTTCTTAGCACAGATACGCAGTATTTT; CDR3: CASSSGGVLSTDTQYF
size: -; D: TRBD1; V: TRBV6-5; J: TRBJ1-5; DNA: TGTGCCAGCAGACGGGACAGACAAAGCAATCAGCCCCAGCATTTT; CDR3: CASRRDRQSNQPQHF
size: -; D: -; V: TRBV30; J: TRBJ2-7; DNA: TGTGCCTGGAGTGTAGCGTCTAGCTCCTACGAGCAGTACTTC; CDR3: CAWSVASSSYEQYF
size: once; D: TRBD2; V: TRBV11-2; J: TRBJ2-5; DNA: TGTGCCAGCAAAGGACTAGGGTTGGAGACCCAGTACTTC; CDR3: CASKGLGLETQYF
size: -; D: -; V: TRBV2; J: TRBJ2-3; DNA: TGTGCCAGCAGTGGGGAGCGGTGGGGCACAGATACGCAGTATTTT; CDR3: CASSGERWGTDTQYF
size: -; D: -; V: TRBV27; J: TRBJ1-6; DNA: TGTGCCAGCAGTTTGCGGGGGTTGGTAGGAAATTCACCCCTCCACTTT; CDR3: CASSLRGLVGNSPLHF
size: -; D: -; V: TRBV15; J: TRBJ1-5; DNA: TGTGCCACCAGCAGGGAAACAGGTTATCCCCCTCAGCCCCAGCATTTT; CDR3: CATSRETGYPPQPQHF
size: -; D: TRBD1; V: TRBV7-9; J: TRBJ2-5; DNA: TGTGCCAGCAGCTTACCCCTGACAGGGGAGGAGACCCAGTACTTC; CDR3: CASSLPLTGEETQYF
size: few; D: -; V: TRBV27; J: TRBJ2-1; DNA: TGTGCCAGCAGAATAAGGCTAGTCGGTCCTGATGAGCAGTTCTTC; CDR3: CASRIRLVGPDEQFF
size: -; D: TRBD2; V: TRBV15; J: TRBJ2-1; DNA: TGTGCCACCAGCAAGGCGCGGGGGGGGTACAATGAGCAGTTCTTC; CDR3: CATSKARGGYNEQFF
size: -; D: TRBD1; V: TRBV7-9; J: TRBJ1-2; DNA: TGTGCCAGCAGCTTAGCGCTCGACAGGGACTATGGCTACACCTTC; CDR3: CASSLALDRDYGYTF
size: -; D: TRBD2; V: TRBV14; J: TRBJ2-1; DNA: TGTGCCAGCTCCGCGGGACAGCAGCGGGGGGGGATCAATGAGCAGTTCTTC; CDR3: CASSAGQQRGGINEQFF
size: -; D: -; V: TRBV6-1; J: TRBJ1-4; DNA: TGTGCCAGCAGTGAAGAGGGTCGGGGGAGGCAGGAAAAACTGTTTTTT; CDR3: CASSEEGRGRQEKLFF
size: -; D: TRBD2; V: TRBV6-5; J: TRBJ2-1; DNA: TGTGCCAGCAGGTCAGCGGGGGGGCCTAGTGAGCAGTTCTTC; CDR3: CASRSAGGPSEQFF
size: -; D: -; V: TRBV3-1/TRBV3-2; J: TRBJ1-2; DNA: TGTGCCAGCAGCCAAGTTCTGCAAGCGAATGGCTACACCTTC; CDR3: CASSQVLQANGYTF
size: once; D: -; V: TRBV19; J: TRBJ2-1; DNA: TGTGCCAGTAGTATTACAGGGTCGGATGAGCAGTTCTTC; CDR3: CASSITGSDEQFF
size: -; D: TRBD1; V: TRBV5-1; J: TRBJ2-1; DNA: TGCGCCAGCAGACAATTGGCGGGGACAGGCACACACAATGAGCAGTTCTTC; CDR3: CASRQLAGTGTHNEQFF
size: -; D: TRBD2; V: TRBV19; J: TRBJ2-7; DNA: TGTGCCAGTAGTAAAACCGGTAGCGGGTATTCCTACGAGCAGTACTTC; CDR3: CASSKTGSGYSYEQYF
size: -; D: -; V: TRBV5-1; J: TRBJ1-1; DNA: TGCGCCAGCAAAGAGCGGACGGTGAACACTGAAGCTTTCTTT; CDR3: CASKERTVNTEAFF
size: -; D: -; V: TRBV7-8; J: TRBJ1-6; DNA: TGTGCCAGCAGCCAGAGGCCCACAGGGAAAAAATTAATTTCACCCCTCCACTTT; CDR3: CASSQRPTGKKLISPLHF
size: few; D: TRBD1; V: TRBV6-1; J: TRBJ2-7; DNA: TGTGCCAGCAGTCAAGCAAGAAGGGGGCCTTACGAGCAGTACTTC; CDR3: CASSQARRGPYEQYF
size: -; D: -; V: TRBV11-2; J: TRBJ2-7; DNA: TGTACCAGCAGCTTAGGTGGCAGCTCCTACGAGCAGTACTTC; CDR3: CTSSLGGSSYEQYF
size: few; D: -; V: TRBV4-3; J: TRBJ1-2; DNA: TGCGCCAGCAGCCAAGAATTTGAACAGGGTGACGGCTACACCTTC; CDR3: CASSQEFEQGDGYTF
size: few; D: -; V: TRBV6-5; J: TRBJ1-1; DNA: TGTGCCAGCAGTTACCCGACGGGGGGAAACACTGAAGCTTTCTTT; CDR3: CASSYPTGGNTEAFF
size: -; D: -; V: TRBV5-1; J: TRBJ2-2; DNA: TGCGCCAGCAGCTTGGACCGGGTCACCGGGGAGCTGTTTTTT; CDR3: CASSLDRVTGELFF
size: -; D: -; V: TRBV5-6; J: TRBJ2-1; DNA: TGTGCCAGCACTCAATCGGTTTACAATGAGCAGTTCTTC; CDR3: CASTQSVYNEQFF